The 26 T cell receptor beta chains below were found in one sample sequenced in a study of blood T cells in healthy people across ages. Next came a second PCR, run for roughly 6 to 11 cycles, which used a sample-barcoded 5' primer along with a J-beta primer mix. TCRdb redid the calling of the 5' RACE reads with MiXCR, one entry per CDR3 protein. The sample has 800,000 to 950,000 distinct CDR3 sequences; 35% to 40% are singletons. The material sequenced was blood. These receptors all come from a man younger than 35 in good health.

With respect to this clonotype: This may come from a read error, since a much larger clone is one base off. The V call is TRBV5-1, the J call TRBJ1-2; 11 bases agree with TRBD1. J was trimmed by 7 bases and V by 0 bases; bases with no gene match: 2. Germline V gives CDR1 SGHRS, CDR2 YFSETQ. This CDR3 comprises 14 residues. This CDR3 is CASSLGTGGCGYTF. Written as DNA, the CDR3 is TGCGCCAGCAGCTTGGGGACAGGGGGCTGTGGCTACACCTTC. Full variable domain (outside the CDR3, taken from reference TRBV5-1 and TRBJ1-2): KAGVTQTPRYLIKTRGQQVTLSCSPISGHRSVSWYQQTPGQGLQFLFEYFSETQRNKGNFPGRFSGRQFSNSRSEMNVSTLELGDSALYLCASSLGTGGCGYTFGSGTRLTVV.

The V call is TRBV10-3, the J call TRBJ2-7; possibly TRBD2 for D (6 bases). Germline V gives CDR1 ENHRY, CDR2 SYGVKD. The V and J ends lost 2 bases and 5 bases respectively, with 13 bases between them. The CDR3 has 14 amino acids. The CDR3 nucleotides read TGTGCCATCAGTGAGGCGGGGCAGAGCAACGAGCAGTACTTC. Encoded protein: CAISEAGQSNEQYF.

V gene TRBV5-1 combines with J gene TRBJ1-5; weak D call: TRBD1 (5 bases). The CDR3 contains 16 residues. The germline V gene has CDR1 SGHRS and CDR2 YFSETQ. Trimming left V 0 bases short and J 0 bases short, with 10 bases between. The CDR3: CASSLGLGDSNQPQHF. The CDR3 DNA is TGCGCCAGCAGCTTGGGGTTGGGGGATAGCAATCAGCCCCAGCATTTT.

This clonotype was observed once. The V gene is TRBV6-5, the J gene TRBJ1-6; D is unresolved. The CDR3 runs 10 residues. Germline CDR1 is MNHEY and CDR2 is SVGAGI. Trimming shortened V by 8 bases and J by 9 bases, and 5 bases separated the two germline ends. The CDR3 here is CASGSSPLHF. As DNA, the CDR3 is TGTGCCAGCGGTAGTTCACCCCTCCACTTT.

The table lists this clonotype with a few counts. The V call is TRBV10-3, the J call TRBJ1-2; 8 bases match TRBD1. CDR3 length: 13 amino acids. Germline CDR1 and CDR2: ENHRY and SYGVKD. The V and J ends lost 2 bases and 8 bases, in that order; junction bases with no gene match: 4. The CDR3 here is CAISEGQGGGYTF. CDR3 nucleotide sequence: TGTGCCATCAGTGAGGGACAGGGAGGCGGCTACACCTTC.

This clonotype came up many times. This chain connects TRBV29-1 to TRBJ2-1, with 7 bases aligning to TRBD1. The CDR3 loop spans 14 amino acids. Germline CDR1 is SQVTM and CDR2 is ANQGSEA. The ends lost 1 base at V and 0 bases at J; junction bases unmatched: 0. For the CDR3, the DNA is TGCAGCGTTGAAGGGGACAGCTCCTACAATGAGCAGTTCTTC. Its translation: CSVEGDSSYNEQFF.

A word on this clonotype: At one boundary the junction diverges from the germline segment, which might be a read error. The chain has TRBV4-2 and TRBJ1-2; 7 bases align to TRBD1. The V gene's germline CDR1 is LGHNA and CDR2 YNFKEQ. This CDR3 spans 14 amino acids. DNA of the CDR3: TGTGCCAGCAGCGCAATGACAGGGCAGGAAGGCTACAACTTC. It translates to CASSAMTGQEGYNF.

The sample holds a few counts of this clonotype. This chain joins TRBV2 and TRBJ2-7; 7 bases agree with TRBD1. This CDR3 region has 14 residues. From germline, CDR1 is SNHLY and CDR2 FYNNEI. V trimming: 6 bases; J trimming: 3 bases; junction bases outside the gene matches: 8. The DNA of the CDR3 is TGTGCCAGCAGGGGGGACAGCGTAATCTACGAGCAGTACTTC. This translates into CASRGDSVIYEQYF.

Concerning this clonotype itself: One end of the junction fails to match germline, which may point to a read error. J is TRBJ2-1 and V is TRBV19; TRBD2 aligns across 8 bases. CDR1 and CDR2 from the germline V gene are LNHDA and SQIVND (reference sequence). The CDR3 length is 16 residues. The CDR3 here is CTSSIVGASGYNEQFF. The CDR3 DNA reads TGTACCAGTAGTATAGTGGGGGCTAGCGGGTACAATGAGCAGTTCTTC.

This clonotype was seen more than once but under ten times. The gene calls are TRBV9 and TRBJ1-6; maybe TRBD1 (5 bases). Germline-derived CDR1 and CDR2 are SGDLS and YYNGEE. CDR3 length equals 14 residues. The V and J ends lost 4 bases and 8 bases respectively, with 13 bases between them. CDR3 in amino acids: CASSPGRAYSPLHF. The DNA of the CDR3 is TGTGCCAGCAGCCCCGGCAGGGCCTATTCACCCCTCCACTTT. Combining the CDR3 with reference TRBV9 and TRBJ1-6 gives the whole variable domain DSGVTQTPKHLITATGQRVTLRCSPRSGDLSVYWYQQSLDQGLQFLIQYYNGEERAKGNILERFSAQQFPDLHSELNLSSLELGDSALYFCASSPGRAYSPLHFGNGTRLTVT.

There are a few counts of this clonotype. V is TRBV7-2 and J is TRBJ1-5, with 7 bases that match TRBD1. The J segment lost 6 bases and the V segment lost 3 bases, leaving 5 bases of the junction unmatched. Germline CDR1 reads SGHTA; CDR2 reads FQGNSA. The CDR3 extends over 14 amino acids. The CDR3 sequence: CASSFRGGTQPQHF. The CDR3 bases are TGTGCCAGCAGCTTCAGGGGGGGCACTCAGCCCCAGCATTTT.

The V call is TRBV24-1, the J call TRBJ2-5, with 8 bases matching TRBD1. The CDR3 length is 16 residues. The junction had 10 bases not matched to a gene; V was cut back by 7 bases and J by 1 base. Germline V gene lookup returns CDR1 KGHDR and CDR2 SFDVKD. CDR3 bases: TGTGCCACCAGCGACAGGGGAAGGAGTGGCCAAGAGACCCAGTACTTC. Translation: CATSDRGRSGQETQYF.

This clonotype occurred a few times. The chain employs TRBV4-3 and TRBJ1-2; D gene ambiguous. The length of the CDR3 is 14 residues. Trimming cost V 1 base and J 4 bases, with 10 bases left between them. Germline-derived CDR1 and CDR2 are LGHNA and YSLEER. This chain's CDR3 is CASSQGGGLYGYTF. CDR3 coding DNA: TGCGCCAGCAGCCAAGGGGGAGGGCTCTATGGCTACACCTTC.

CDR3 nucleotide sequence: TGTGCCACCAGACAGGGGAGAAACACTGAAGCTTTCTTT. Translating gives CATRQGRNTEAFF. The chain couples TRBV12-3 or TRBV12-4 to TRBJ1-1; TRBD1 agrees at 8 bases. V gave up 10 bases and J gave up 2 bases; unmatched junction bases: 6. The CDR3 has 13 residues.

The rearrangement joins TRBV10-3 to TRBJ2-3; D is tentatively TRBD1 or TRBD2 (5 bases each). The germline V gene has CDR1 ENHRY and CDR2 SYGVKD. The CDR3 totals 12 residues. V was pared by 3 bases and J by 14 bases, with 15 bases between. The CDR3 region has the DNA TGTGCCATCAGTGACCGGGGCCTAGGTCGGTATTTT. This encodes CAISDRGLGRYF.

This clonotype was detected ten times or more. The gene calls are TRBV20-1 and TRBJ1-2; 8 nucleotides line up with TRBD1. V lost 0 bases, J lost 4 bases, and 13 bases stayed unmatched. From germline, CDR1 is DFQATT and CDR2 SNEGSKA (reference sequence). The CDR3 is 17 amino acids. CDR3 sequence reads: CSARDGGLTGDSYGYTF. Written as DNA, the CDR3 is TGCAGTGCTAGAGATGGGGGATTGACAGGGGATAGCTATGGCTACACCTTC.

This clonotype was seen only once. The chain uses TRBV5-1 and TRBJ2-7; D gene ambiguous. This CDR3 spans 12 amino acids. The germline V gene encodes CDR1 SGHRS and CDR2 YFSETQ. Between the trimmed V and J ends, which lost 2 bases and 6 bases, there was a span of 9 bases. The CDR3 region is CASSFSQAEQYF. The DNA for the CDR3 is TGCGCCAGCAGCTTTTCGCAAGCCGAGCAGTACTTC.

At least ten counts were recorded for this clonotype. The chain links TRBV12-3 or TRBV12-4 to TRBJ2-3; no firm D call. V dropped 6 bases and J dropped 4 bases, with 8 bases sitting between them. The CDR3 consists of 12 residues. CDR3 DNA sequence: TGTGCCAGCAGCCCCGGTCCAGATACGCAGTATTTT. This encodes CASSPGPDTQYF.

This clonotype was detected only a few times. The genes are TRBV4-2 and TRBJ2-2; D call uncertain. The germline V gene has CDR1 LGHNA and CDR2 YNFKEQ. Trimming shortened V by 3 bases and J by 6 bases, and 8 bases separated the two germline ends. CDR3 length: 13 amino acids. CDR3 protein: CASSHDKPGELFF. DNA for the CDR3: TGTGCCAGCAGCCACGACAAGCCCGGGGAGCTGTTTTTT.

The V and J genes are TRBV5-6 and TRBJ1-1; D uncertain. CDR3 length: 15 residues. With 1 base removed from V and 8 bases from J, the gap between germline ends came to 18 bases. CDR1 and CDR2 (germline): SGHDT, YYEEEE. CDR3 DNA: TGTGCCAGCAGCTTGTTATCGTCCGGCCGAGACGAAGCTTTCTTT. Residues: CASSLLSSGRDEAFF. The full variable domain, rest sourced from reference TRBV5-6 and TRBJ1-1, is DAGVTQSPTHLIKTRGQQVTLRCSPKSGHDTVSWYQQALGQGPQFIFQYYEEEERQRGNFPDRFSGHQFPNYSSELNVNALLLGDSALYLCASSLLSSGRDEAFFGQGTRLTVV.

Only a few counts were recorded for this clonotype. The chain is built from TRBV28 and TRBJ2-5; 7 nucleotides align to TRBD1. The V gene's germline CDR1 is MDHEN and CDR2 SYDVKM. The CDR3 contains 17 residues. Trimming cost V 2 bases and J 1 base; bases outside gene matches: 10. In nucleotides, the CDR3 is TGTGCCAGCAGTTTAAACTCCGGGACAGAATCCCAAGAGACCCAGTACTTC. It yields the protein CASSLNSGTESQETQYF.

This clonotype turned up a few times. The chain has TRBV10-3 and TRBJ1-2, with a possible D match to TRBD1 (6 bases). V was clipped by 6 bases and J by 4 bases, with 15 bases between them. The CDR3 spans 14 residues. CDR1 and CDR2 from the germline V gene are ENHRY and SYGVKD. The CDR3 DNA sequence: TGTGCCATCAGAAGACAGGACCCAATCTATGGCTACACCTTC. Protein product: CAIRRQDPIYGYTF.

Comment on this clonotype: One junction end does not reproduce the germline sequence, and a read error may be involved. CDR3 coding DNA: TGTGCCAGCAGCTTGCAGCGGGGGGGAACAGATACGCGGTATTTT. It translates to CASSLQRGGTDTRYF. V usage is TRBV7-8 and J usage is TRBJ2-3; 10 positions match TRBD2. The CDR3 consists of 15 residues. Germline loops: CDR1 SGHVS, CDR2 FQNEAQ.

This clonotype has just a few counts. The chain combines TRBV7-2 with TRBJ1-5, with D perhaps matching TRBD1 (5 bases). Germline V CDR1 and CDR2: SGHTA, FQGNSA. The CDR3 is 16 residues long. The V and J ends lost 5 bases and 3 bases respectively, with 17 bases between them. CDR3 residues: CASSPRLGADNQPQHF. The CDR3 DNA follows: TGTGCCAGCAGCCCGAGGTTAGGGGCAGACAATCAGCCCCAGCATTTT.

This chain joins TRBV12-3 or TRBV12-4 and TRBJ1-5; D is unresolved. The CDR3 length is 14 residues. V lost 7 bases and J lost 4, with 14 bases in between. This chain's CDR3 is CASTLGGPNQPQHF. The CDR3 nucleotides are TGTGCCAGCACTTTGGGTGGGCCAAATCAGCCCCAGCATTTT.

As regards this clonotype: This could be a read error, since a much larger clone is one nucleotide away. The chain carries TRBV4-3 and TRBJ2-4, with 8 positions matching TRBD2. The CDR3 sequence is 16 residues long. Germline V gene lookup returns CDR1 LGHNA and CDR2 YSLEER. CDR3: CASGQDRGGAKNIQYF. The CDR3 nucleotides read TGCGCCAGCGGCCAAGATCGCGGGGGGGCCAAAAACATTCAGTACTTC.